Shown below are 3 T cell receptor beta chains from a single sample sequenced in a study of naive and memory T cell subsets. An equimolar mix of two oligonucleotides served as the beta constant-region primer for TRBC1 and TRBC2. MiXCR, applied by TCRdb to the UMI-ligation and nested PCR reads, yields one record per CDR3 protein. The sample lists 89,000 or so distinct CDR3 sequences; around 12% were seen once. Source material: central memory CD4+ T cells from blood. The receptors shown here come from a human donor in good health.

The table lists this clonotype with a few counts. The chain joins TRBV7-9 to TRBJ2-5, with D possibly matching TRBD1 (5 bases). The CDR3 loop spans 12 amino acids. Looked up from germline, CDR1 is SEHNR and CDR2 is FQNEAQ (reference sequence). V lost 5 bases and J lost 5, with 9 bases in between. The CDR3 region has the DNA TGTGCCAGCAGCGGGGCTGGGGAGACCCAGTACTTC. Protein: CASSGAGETQYF. The full variable domain, rest sourced from reference TRBV7-9 and TRBJ2-5, is DTGVSQNPRHKITKRGQNVTFRCDPISEHNRLYWYRQTLGQGPEFLTYFQNEAQLEKSRLLSDRFSAERPKGSFSTLEIQRTEQGDSAMYLCASSGAGETQYFGPGTRLLVL.

This clonotype has just a few counts. This rearrangement joins TRBV28 to TRBJ2-1; TRBD2 is a possible D gene (6 bases). Germline V lookup: CDR1 MDHEN, CDR2 SYDVKM. V lost 7 bases and J lost 8, with 12 bases in between. This CDR3 contains 12 residues. CDR3 region: CASKREFDEQFF. CDR3 bases: TGTGCCAGCAAACGGGAGTTCGATGAGCAGTTCTTC.

DNA of the CDR3: TGTGCCAGCAGCCGGCGAGAATCCAAAAACATTCAGTACTTC. Translation: CASSRRESKNIQYF. The rearrangement uses TRBV5-4 and TRBJ2-4; D remains unclear. The CDR3 runs 14 residues. V was trimmed by 4 bases and J by 2 bases, leaving 10 bases between them. Germline CDR1 and CDR2: SGHNT and YYREEE (reference sequence).